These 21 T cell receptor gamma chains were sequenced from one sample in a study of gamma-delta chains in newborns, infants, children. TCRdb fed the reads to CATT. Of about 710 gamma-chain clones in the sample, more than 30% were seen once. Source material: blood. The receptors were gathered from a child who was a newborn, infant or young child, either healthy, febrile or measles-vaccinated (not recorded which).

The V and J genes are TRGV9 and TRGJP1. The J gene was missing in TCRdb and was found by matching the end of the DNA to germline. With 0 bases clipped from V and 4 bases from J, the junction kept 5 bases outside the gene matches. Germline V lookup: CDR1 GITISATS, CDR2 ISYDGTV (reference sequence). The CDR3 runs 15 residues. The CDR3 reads CALWEVRGTGWFKIF. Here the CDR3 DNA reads TGTGCCTTGTGGGAGGTGCGGGGCACTGGTTGGTTCAAGATATTT.

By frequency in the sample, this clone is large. CDR3 protein: CATWEELGKKIKVF. The CDR3 bases are TGTGCCACCTGGGAAGAGTTGGGCAAAAAAATCAAGGTATTT. V and J are TRGV2 and TRGJP. With 4 bases clipped from V and 6 bases from J, the junction kept 0 bases outside the gene matches. Germline CDR1 and CDR2: EGSNGY and YDSYNSKV. This CDR3 has 14 amino acids.

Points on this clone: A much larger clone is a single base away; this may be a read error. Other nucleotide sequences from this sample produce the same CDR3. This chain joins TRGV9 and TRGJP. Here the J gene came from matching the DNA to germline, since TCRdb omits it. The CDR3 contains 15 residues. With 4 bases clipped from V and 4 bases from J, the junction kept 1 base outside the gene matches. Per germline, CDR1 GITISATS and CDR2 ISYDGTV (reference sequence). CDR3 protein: CALWDQELGKKIKVF. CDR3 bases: TGTGCCTTGTGGGACCAAGAGTTGGGCAAAAAAATCAAGGTATTT.

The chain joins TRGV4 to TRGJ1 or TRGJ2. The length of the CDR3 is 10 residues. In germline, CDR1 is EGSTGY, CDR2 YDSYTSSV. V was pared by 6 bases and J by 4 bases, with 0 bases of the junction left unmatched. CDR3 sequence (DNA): TGTGCCACCTGGTATTATAAGAAACTCTTT. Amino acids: CATWYYKKLF.

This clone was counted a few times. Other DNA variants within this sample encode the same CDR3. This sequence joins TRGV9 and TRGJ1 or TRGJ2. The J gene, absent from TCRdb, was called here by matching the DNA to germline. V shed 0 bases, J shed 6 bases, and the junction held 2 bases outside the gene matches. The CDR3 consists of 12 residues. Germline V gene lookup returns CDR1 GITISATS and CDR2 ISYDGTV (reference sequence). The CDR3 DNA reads TGTGCCTTGTGGGAGGTGCGTTATAAGAAACTCTTT. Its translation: CALWEVRYKKLF.

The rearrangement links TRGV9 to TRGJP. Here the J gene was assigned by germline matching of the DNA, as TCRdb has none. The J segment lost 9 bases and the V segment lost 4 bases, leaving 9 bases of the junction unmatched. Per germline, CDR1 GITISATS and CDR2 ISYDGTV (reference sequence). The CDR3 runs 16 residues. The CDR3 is CALWDQTGLGKKIKVF. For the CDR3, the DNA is TGTGCCTTGTGGGATCAAACGGGGTTGGGCAAAAAAATCAAGGTATTT.

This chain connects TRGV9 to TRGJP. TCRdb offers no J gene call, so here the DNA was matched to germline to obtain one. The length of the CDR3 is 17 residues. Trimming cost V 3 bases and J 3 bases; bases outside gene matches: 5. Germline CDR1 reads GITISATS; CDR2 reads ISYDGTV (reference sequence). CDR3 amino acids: CALWETLQELGKKIKVF. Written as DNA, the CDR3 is TGTGCCTTGTGGGAGACGCTGCAAGAGTTGGGCAAAAAAATCAAGGTATTT.

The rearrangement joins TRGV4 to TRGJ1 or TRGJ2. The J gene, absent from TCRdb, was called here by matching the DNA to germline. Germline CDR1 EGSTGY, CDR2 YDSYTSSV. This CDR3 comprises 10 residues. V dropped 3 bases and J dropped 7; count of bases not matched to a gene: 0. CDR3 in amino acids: CATWDYKKLF. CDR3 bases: TGTGCCACCTGGGATTATAAGAAACTCTTT.

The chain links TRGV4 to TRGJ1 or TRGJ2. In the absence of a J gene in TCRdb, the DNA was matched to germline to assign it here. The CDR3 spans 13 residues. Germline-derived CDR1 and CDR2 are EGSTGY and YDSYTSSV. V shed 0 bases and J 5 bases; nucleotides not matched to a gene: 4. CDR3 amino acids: CATWDGLHYKKLF. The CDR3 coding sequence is TGTGCCACCTGGGATGGGCTTCATTATAAGAAACTCTTT.

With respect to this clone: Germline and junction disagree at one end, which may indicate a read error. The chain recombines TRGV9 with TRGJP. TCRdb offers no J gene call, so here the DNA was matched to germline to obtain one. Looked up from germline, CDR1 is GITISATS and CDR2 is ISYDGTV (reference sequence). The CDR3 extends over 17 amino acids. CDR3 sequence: CASWEKGRELGKKIKVF. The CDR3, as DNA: TGTGCCTCGTGGGAAAAAGGGAGAGAGTTGGGCAAAAAAATCAAGGTATTT.

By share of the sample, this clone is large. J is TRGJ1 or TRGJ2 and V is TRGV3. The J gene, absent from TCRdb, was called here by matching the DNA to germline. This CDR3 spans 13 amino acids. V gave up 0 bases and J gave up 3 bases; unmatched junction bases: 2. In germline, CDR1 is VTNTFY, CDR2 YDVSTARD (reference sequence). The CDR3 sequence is CATWDRAYYKKLF. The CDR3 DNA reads TGTGCCACCTGGGACAGGGCTTATTATAAGAAACTCTTT.

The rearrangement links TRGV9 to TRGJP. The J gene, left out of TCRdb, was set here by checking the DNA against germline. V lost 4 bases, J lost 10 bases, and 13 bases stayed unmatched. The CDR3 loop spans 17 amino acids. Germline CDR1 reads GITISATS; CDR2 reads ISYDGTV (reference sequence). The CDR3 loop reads CALWEKGRDLGKKIKVF. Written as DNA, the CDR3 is TGTGCCTTGTGGGAAAAAGGGAGAGATTTGGGCAAAAAAATCAAGGTATTT.

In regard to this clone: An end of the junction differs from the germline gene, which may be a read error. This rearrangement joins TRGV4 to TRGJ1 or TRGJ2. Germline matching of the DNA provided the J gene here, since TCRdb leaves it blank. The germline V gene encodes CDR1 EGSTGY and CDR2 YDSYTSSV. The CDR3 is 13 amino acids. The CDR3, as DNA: TGTGCCACCTGGTATGGGAATTATTATAAGAAACTCTTT. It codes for CATWYGNYYKKLF.

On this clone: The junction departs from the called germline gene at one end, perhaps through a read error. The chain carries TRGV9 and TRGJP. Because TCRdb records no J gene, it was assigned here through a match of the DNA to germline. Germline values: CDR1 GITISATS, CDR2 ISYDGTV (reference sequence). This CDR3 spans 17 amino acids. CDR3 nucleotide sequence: TGTGCCTTGTGGGAGGTCAAGCAAGGGTTGGGCAAAAAAATCAAGGTATTT. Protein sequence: CALWEVKQGLGKKIKVF.

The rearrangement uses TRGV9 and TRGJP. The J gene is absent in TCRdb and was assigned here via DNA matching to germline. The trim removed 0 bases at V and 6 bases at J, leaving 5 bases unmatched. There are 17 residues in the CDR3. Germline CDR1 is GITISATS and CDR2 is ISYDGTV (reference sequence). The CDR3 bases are TGTGCCTTGTGGGAGGTGGCCCGAGAGTTGGGCAAAAAAATCAAGGTATTT. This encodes CALWEVARELGKKIKVF.

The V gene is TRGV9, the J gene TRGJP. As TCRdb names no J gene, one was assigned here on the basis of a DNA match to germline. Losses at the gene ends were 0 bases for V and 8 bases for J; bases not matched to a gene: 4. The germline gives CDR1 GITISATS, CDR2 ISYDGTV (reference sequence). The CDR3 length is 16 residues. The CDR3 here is CALWEVRKLGKKIKVF. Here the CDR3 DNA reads TGTGCCTTGTGGGAGGTGCGGAAGTTGGGCAAAAAAATCAAGGTATTT.

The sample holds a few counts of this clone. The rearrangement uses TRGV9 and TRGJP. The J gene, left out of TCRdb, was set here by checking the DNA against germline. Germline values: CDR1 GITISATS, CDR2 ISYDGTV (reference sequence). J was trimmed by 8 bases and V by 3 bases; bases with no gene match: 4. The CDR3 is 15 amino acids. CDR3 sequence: CALWENQLGKKIKVF. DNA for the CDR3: TGTGCCTTGTGGGAGAACCAGTTGGGCAAAAAAATCAAGGTATTT.

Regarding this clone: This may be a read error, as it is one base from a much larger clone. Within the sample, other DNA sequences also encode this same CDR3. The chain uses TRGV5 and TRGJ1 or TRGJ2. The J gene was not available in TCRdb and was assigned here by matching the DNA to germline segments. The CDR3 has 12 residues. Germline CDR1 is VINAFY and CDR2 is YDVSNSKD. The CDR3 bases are TGTGCCACCTGGTACAGGCCCTATAAGAAACTCTTT. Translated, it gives CATWYRPYKKLF.

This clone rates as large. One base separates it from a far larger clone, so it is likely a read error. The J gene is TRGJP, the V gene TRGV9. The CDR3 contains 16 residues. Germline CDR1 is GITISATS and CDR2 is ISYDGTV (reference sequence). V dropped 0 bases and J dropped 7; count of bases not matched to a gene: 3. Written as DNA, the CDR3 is TGTGCCTTGTGGGAGGTGCATGAGTTGGGCAAAAAAATCAAGGTATTT. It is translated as CALWEVHELGKKIKVF.

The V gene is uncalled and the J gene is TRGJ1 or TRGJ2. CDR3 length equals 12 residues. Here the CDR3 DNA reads TGTGCCACCTTTGATATGGGTTATAAGAAACTCTTT. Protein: CATFDMGYKKLF.

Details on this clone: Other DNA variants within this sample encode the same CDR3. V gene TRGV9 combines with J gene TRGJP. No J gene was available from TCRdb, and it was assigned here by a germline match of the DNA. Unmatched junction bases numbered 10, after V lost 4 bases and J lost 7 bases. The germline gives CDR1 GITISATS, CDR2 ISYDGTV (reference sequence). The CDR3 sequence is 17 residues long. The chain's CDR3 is CALWEKGRELGKKIKVF. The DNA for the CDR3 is TGTGCCTTGTGGGAAAAAGGGAGGGAGTTGGGCAAAAAAATCAAGGTATTT.